These 27 T cell receptor beta chains came from one sample sequenced in a study of beta chain features in type 1 diabetes. Antigen specificity for these receptors is unknown. The study reverse transcribed the entire isolated RNA, so it sequenced expressed TCRB transcripts. Here immunoSEQ multiplex PCR was the method, and the copy in TCRdb shows in-frame clones only, minus some. The sample lists a few hundred thousand clones; 13% to 15% were seen once. Study outcomes and limitations: TCRB CDR3 length was moderately but significantly reduced in all four CD4+ subsets of Type 1 diabetes patients.

Sample: naive CD4+ T cells from blood. The receptors come from a man in his thirties or forties with type 1 diabetes.

The chain couples TRBV18 to TRBJ1-5, with 10 bases that match TRBD1. J gave up 1 base and V 3 bases, and 6 bases lay outside the gene matches. Per the germline V gene, CDR1 is KGHSH and CDR2 is LQKENI. This CDR3 has 17 amino acids. This CDR3 reads CASSPSDRGRSNQPQHF. CDR3 DNA: TGTGCCAGCTCACCCTCGGACAGGGGGAGAAGCAATCAGCCCCAGCATTTT.

This clone was picked up a small number of times. The CDR3 sequence: CAWSVSTGRNTIYF. CDR3 nucleotide sequence: TGTGCCTGGAGTGTCTCGACAGGGAGAAACACCATATATTTT. The gene calls are TRBV30 and TRBJ1-3; 7 bases match TRBD1. The CDR3 covers 14 residues. After removal of 0 bases from V and 5 bases from J, the junction contained 4 bases not matched to a gene. Germline V lookup: CDR1 GTSNPN, CDR2 SVGIG (reference sequence).

This clone was counted a few times. The chain joins TRBV29-1 to TRBJ2-5, with 9 bases that match TRBD1. The CDR3 contains 13 residues. Germline V CDR1 and CDR2: SQVTM, ANQGSEA. V lost 4 bases to trimming and J lost 4 bases; unmatched junction nucleotides: 4. The chain's CDR3 is CSVAGQGGETQYF. CDR3 bases: TGCAGCGTTGCGGGACAGGGAGGAGAGACCCAGTACTTC.

This clone was detected only a few times. DNA for the CDR3: TGTGCCACTCGGGATTTTCAGGACTATGGCTACACCTTC. Its translation: CATRDFQDYGYTF. The chain uses TRBV10-3 and TRBJ1-2; D gene uncertain. Trimming removed 10 bases from V and 3 bases from J, with 15 bases in between. CDR1 is ENHRY, CDR2 SYGVKD, per germline. CDR3 length equals 13 residues.

This clone turned up a few times. The chain couples TRBV4-2 to TRBJ1-5, with a weak D call TRBD1 (6 bases). This CDR3 is built from 17 residues. Germline lookup yields CDR1 LGHNA and CDR2 YNFKEQ. Trimming left V 0 bases short and J 7 bases short, with 19 bases between. In DNA, the CDR3 is TGTGCCAGCAGCCAAGACTCCCAGGGGCGTATGAACCAGCCCCAGCATTTT. The encoded protein is CASSQDSQGRMNQPQHF.

The CDR3: CAIRHQQENTEAFF. The CDR3 bases are TGTGCCATCAGACACCAACAGGAGAACACTGAAGCTTTCTTT. The chain couples TRBV10-3 to TRBJ1-1; D is possibly TRBD1 (5 bases). V lost 6 bases to trimming and J lost 1 base, with 12 bases between them. Per the germline V gene, CDR1 is ENHRY and CDR2 is SYGVKD. The CDR3 has 14 amino acids.

The chain has TRBV7-2 and TRBJ1-2; 8 positions match TRBD1. CDR1 is SGHTA, CDR2 FQGNSA, per germline. This CDR3 comprises 16 residues. V dropped 1 base and J dropped 7; count of bases not matched to a gene: 11. The CDR3 DNA reads as TGTGCCAGCAGCTTAGTATGGCGGCAGGGGGCTGGTGGCTACACCTTC. Translated: CASSLVWRQGAGGYTF.

The CDR3 spells CASSLGVGRPGGEQYF. DNA for the CDR3: TGTGCCAGCAGCTTAGGAGTAGGTAGACCAGGAGGAGAGCAGTACTTC. V is TRBV7-9 and J is TRBJ2-7; tentatively, D is TRBD2 (5 bases). CDR1 and CDR2 (germline): SEHNR, FQNEAQ (reference sequence). Trimming cost V 1 base and J 7 bases, with 20 bases left between them. The CDR3 contains 16 residues.

Only a few counts were recorded for this clone. This chain joins TRBV10-3 and TRBJ2-7; possibly TRBD2 for D (5 bases). This CDR3 spans 13 amino acids. V lost 8 bases to trimming and J lost 11 bases, with 22 bases between them. The germline V gene has CDR1 ENHRY and CDR2 SYGVKD. The CDR3 loop is CAISFALGPEEYF. CDR3 in DNA: TGTGCCATCTCCTTCGCGCTAGGCCCGGAGGAGTACTTC.

The sample holds a few counts of this clone. This chain joins TRBV5-6 and TRBJ2-1, with a weak D call TRBD1 (6 bases). Trimming took off 4 bases at V and 0 bases at J, with 14 bases between the two ends. The CDR3 is 16 amino acids. The germline V gene encodes CDR1 SGHDT and CDR2 YYEEEE. For the CDR3, the DNA is TGTGCCAGCAGCCCCAGGGGATCGAGCTCCTACAATGAGCAGTTCTTC. The encoded protein is CASSPRGSSSYNEQFF.

This clone was counted only a few times. The rearrangement uses TRBV9 and TRBJ2-3, with 9 bases identical to TRBD1. Per germline, CDR1 SGDLS and CDR2 YYNGEE. This CDR3 is 15 amino acids long. J lost 3 bases, V lost 4 bases, and 6 bases had no gene match. In DNA form, the CDR3 reads TGTGCCAGCAGCCCGGACAGGGGCGTGACAGATACGCAGTATTTT. Protein sequence: CASSPDRGVTDTQYF.

The CDR3 DNA sequence: TGTGCCAGCAGCCCGGCTAGCGGGAGAGGTTTCACCGGGGAGCTGTTTTTT. Translated, it gives CASSPASGRGFTGELFF. V is TRBV4-2 and J is TRBJ2-2; 10 bases are shared with TRBD2. The CDR3 contains 17 residues. Germline V lookup: CDR1 LGHNA, CDR2 YNFKEQ. Trimming at V came to 4 bases and at J to 4 bases, leaving 9 bases not matched to a gene.

This clone has more than one count but fewer than ten. This sequence joins TRBV6-6 and TRBJ2-3, with TRBD2 identical over 9 bases. The CDR3 consists of 15 residues. The germline gives CDR1 MNHNY, CDR2 SVGAGI (reference sequence). With 7 bases clipped from V and 2 bases from J, the junction kept 7 bases outside the gene matches. The CDR3 region is CASKLAGTNTDTQYF. The CDR3 nucleotides read TGTGCCAGCAAACTAGCGGGTACGAACACAGATACGCAGTATTTT.

This clone appeared a few times. V is TRBV27 and J is TRBJ2-3; 9 bases are a match to TRBD2. Germline CDR1 reads MNHEY; CDR2 reads SMNVEV (reference sequence). V was clipped by 5 bases and J by 3 bases; unmatched bases: 3. The CDR3 has 14 amino acids. This CDR3 is CASSRREGTDTQYF. CDR3 DNA sequence: TGTGCCAGCAGTAGGCGGGAGGGAACAGATACGCAGTATTTT.

The V call is TRBV29-1, the J call TRBJ1-1; D call uncertain. V lost 6 bases, J lost 1 base, and 9 bases lay in between. The CDR3 covers 12 residues. Germline loops: CDR1 SQVTM, CDR2 ANQGSEA. Here the CDR3 reads CSVASQNTEAFF. CDR3 coding DNA: TGCAGCGTCGCGTCCCAGAACACTGAAGCTTTCTTT. The whole variable domain, remainder taken from reference TRBV29-1 and TRBJ1-1, is SAVISQKPSRDICQRGTSLTIQCQVDSQVTMMFWYRQQPGQSLTLIATANQGSEATYESGFVIDKFPISRPNLTFSTLTVSNMSPEDSSIYLCSVASQNTEAFFGQGTRLTVV.

This clone was seen more than once but under ten times. The J gene is TRBJ2-1, the V gene TRBV6-6; D is uncertain. The CDR3 runs 14 residues. Per germline, CDR1 MNHNY and CDR2 SVGAGI (reference sequence). V gave up 0 bases and J gave up 6 bases, with 9 bases separating them. As DNA, the CDR3 is TGTGCCAGCAGTTACTCTCCCCGGAGCAATGAGCAGTTCTTC. Its protein product is CASSYSPRSNEQFF.

This clone was seen a handful of times. Other DNA sequences in the same sample also yield this CDR3. The V call is TRBV7-9, the J call TRBJ2-1; no clear D gene. Trimming removed 5 bases at V and 4 bases at J, with 3 bases between. Germline CDR1 SEHNR, CDR2 FQNEAQ (reference sequence). The CDR3 contains 11 residues. This chain's CDR3 is CASSPYNEQFF. The DNA for the CDR3 is TGTGCCAGCAGCCCGTACAATGAGCAGTTCTTC.

This clone has just a few counts. DNA for the CDR3: TGCGCCAGCAGCCTCCGGGACAGTAACACCGGGGAGCTGTTTTTT. Protein sequence: CASSLRDSNTGELFF. V gene TRBV5-1 combines with J gene TRBJ2-2; 7 bases align to TRBD1. Germline V gene lookup returns CDR1 SGHRS and CDR2 YFSETQ. The CDR3 totals 15 residues. V gave up 4 bases and J gave up 2 bases; unmatched junction bases: 5.

This clone occurred once. This rearrangement joins TRBV28 to TRBJ2-2; 7 bases agree with TRBD1. The CDR3 is 15 amino acids. J gave up 4 bases and V 2 bases, and 4 bases lay outside the gene matches. Germline V lookup: CDR1 MDHEN, CDR2 SYDVKM. The CDR3 DNA follows: TGTGCCAGCAGTTTACGTAAGGGGGCCACCGGGGAGCTGTTTTTT. Its translation: CASSLRKGATGELFF.

The gene calls are TRBV7-9 and TRBJ2-1, with D possibly being TRBD2 (5 bases). This CDR3 region has 16 residues. The germline V gene has CDR1 SEHNR and CDR2 FQNEAQ (reference sequence). V lost 3 bases to trimming and J lost 1 base, with 13 bases between them. CDR3 in DNA: TGTGCCAGCAGCTTTCTTGAGAGGGAGTCCTACAATGAGCAGTTCTTC. Its protein product is CASSFLERESYNEQFF.

This clone was detected a few times. The J gene is TRBJ1-2, the V gene TRBV5-4; 7 bases are a match to TRBD1. With V trimmed by 3 bases and J by 5 bases, 4 bases remained unmatched. The germline CDR1 and CDR2 sequences are SGHNT and YYREEE (reference sequence). The length of the CDR3 is 13 residues. CDR3 protein: CASSSAGGYGYTF. CDR3 nucleotide sequence: TGTGCCAGCAGCTCGGCAGGGGGATATGGCTACACCTTC.

The chain links TRBV5-4 to TRBJ2-7, with 9 positions matching TRBD2. The CDR3 has 15 amino acids. Germline CDR1 SGHNT, CDR2 YYREEE (reference sequence). V lost 6 bases to trimming and J lost 5 bases; unmatched junction nucleotides: 12. CDR3 sequence (DNA): TGTGCCAGCACCAGGGGGGCGGGAGGGCCCAACGAGCAGTACTTC. This translates into CASTRGAGGPNEQYF. Combining the CDR3 with reference TRBV5-4 and TRBJ2-7 gives the whole variable domain ETGVTQSPTHLIKTRGQQVTLRCSSQSGHNTVSWYQQALGQGPQFIFQYYREEENGRGNFPPRFSGLQFPNYSSELNVNALELDDSALYLCASTRGAGGPNEQYFGPGTRLTVT.

This clone was detected only a few times. The chain links TRBV4-1 to TRBJ2-7, with D tentatively TRBD2 (6 bases). The CDR3 is 12 residues long. Germline CDR1 and CDR2: MGHRA and YSYEKL. V was clipped by 4 bases and J by 4 bases, with 8 bases between them. CDR3 sequence reads: CASSRRGYEQYF. DNA of the CDR3: TGCGCCAGCAGCCGGCGGGGTTACGAGCAGTACTTC.

This clone was seen more than once but under ten times. V and J are TRBV6-6 and TRBJ2-2; 7 positions match TRBD2. CDR1 and CDR2 (germline): MNHNY, SVGAGI (reference sequence). V shed 6 bases and J 0 bases; nucleotides not matched to a gene: 7. This CDR3 has 16 residues. CDR3 in DNA: TGTGCCAGCAGGGCCCCTAGCGGTCCGAACACCGGGGAGCTGTTTTTT. Its protein product is CASRAPSGPNTGELFF.

V usage is TRBV7-3 and J usage is TRBJ2-4; no firm D call. CDR1 SGHTA and CDR2 FQGTGA come from the germline V gene. V was clipped by 5 bases and J by 7 bases, with 15 bases between them. The CDR3 totals 14 residues. For the CDR3, the DNA is TGTGCCAGCAGCGTCGGGTTTGGGTCGAACATTCAGTACTTC. It encodes CASSVGFGSNIQYF.

This clone was detected a few times. The chain couples TRBV2 to TRBJ1-5, with D unclear. The V end was cut by 2 bases, the J end by 0 bases, with 11 bases between. CDR1 is SNHLY and CDR2 is FYNNEI in the germline V gene. The CDR3 extends over 16 amino acids. CDR3 DNA: TGTGCCAGCAGTGAAAGGGCTAGCTATAGCAATCAGCCCCAGCATTTT. Its protein is CASSERASYSNQPQHF.

This clone came up a few times. The rearrangement joins TRBV18 to TRBJ2-3, with 7 bases lining up with TRBD2. The CDR3 runs to 16 residues. The V gene end was trimmed by 2 bases and the J gene end by 5 bases; junction bases not matched to a gene: 10. Germline CDR1 is KGHSH and CDR2 is LQKENI. In nucleotides, the CDR3 is TGTGCCAGCTCACCAATGCTTCTAGCGGATGGAGATACGCAGTATTTT. It yields the protein CASSPMLLADGDTQYF.